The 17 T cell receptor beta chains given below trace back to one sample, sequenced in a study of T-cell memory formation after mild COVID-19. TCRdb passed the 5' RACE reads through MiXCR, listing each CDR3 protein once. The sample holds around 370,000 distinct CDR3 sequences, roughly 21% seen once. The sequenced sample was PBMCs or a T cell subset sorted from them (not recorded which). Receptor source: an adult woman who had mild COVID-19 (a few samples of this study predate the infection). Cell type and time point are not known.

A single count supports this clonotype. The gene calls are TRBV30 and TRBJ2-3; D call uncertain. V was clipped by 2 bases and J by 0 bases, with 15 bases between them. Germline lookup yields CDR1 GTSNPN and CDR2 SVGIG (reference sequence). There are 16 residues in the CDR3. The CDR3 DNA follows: TGTGCCTGGAGTCTCGGAAGCAGGTCTAGCACAGATACGCAGTATTTT. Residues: CAWSLGSRSSTDTQYF.

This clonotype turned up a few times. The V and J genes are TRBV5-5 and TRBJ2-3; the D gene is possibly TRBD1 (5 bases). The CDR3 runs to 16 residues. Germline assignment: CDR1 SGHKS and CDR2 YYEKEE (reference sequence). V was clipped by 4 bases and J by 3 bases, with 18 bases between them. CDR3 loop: CASSAPGYFQTDTQYF. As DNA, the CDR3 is TGTGCCAGCAGCGCGCCAGGGTACTTCCAGACAGATACGCAGTATTTT.

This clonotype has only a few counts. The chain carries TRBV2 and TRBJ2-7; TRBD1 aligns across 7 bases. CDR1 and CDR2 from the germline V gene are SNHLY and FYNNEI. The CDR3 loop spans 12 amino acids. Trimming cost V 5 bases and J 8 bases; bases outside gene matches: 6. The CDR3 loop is CASSTGTAKQYF. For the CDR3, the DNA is TGTGCCAGCAGTACCGGGACAGCAAAGCAGTACTTC.

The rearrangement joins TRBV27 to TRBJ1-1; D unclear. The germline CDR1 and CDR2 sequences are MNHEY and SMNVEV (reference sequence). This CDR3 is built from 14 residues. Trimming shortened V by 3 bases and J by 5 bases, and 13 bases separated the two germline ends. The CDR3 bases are TGTGCCAGCAGTTTCGCCGCGTCCGGGACTGAAGCTTTCTTT. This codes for CASSFAASGTEAFF.

The CDR3, as DNA: TGTGCCAGCAGTGAATCGGGTGGGGCAGGGGGCTCCTACGAGCAGTACTTC. It yields the protein CASSESGGAGGSYEQYF. The V and J genes are TRBV25-1 and TRBJ2-7, with 7 bases that match TRBD1. This CDR3 comprises 17 residues. Germline V gene data show CDR1 as MGHDK and CDR2 as SYGVNS. Trimming at V came to 1 base and at J to 0 bases, leaving 9 bases not matched to a gene.

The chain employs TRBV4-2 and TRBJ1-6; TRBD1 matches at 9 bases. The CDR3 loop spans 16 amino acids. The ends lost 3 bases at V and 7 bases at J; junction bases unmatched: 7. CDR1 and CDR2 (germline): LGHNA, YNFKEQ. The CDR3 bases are TGTGCCAGCAGCCACGGGGGGGACAGGGACAATTCACCCCTCCACTTT. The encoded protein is CASSHGGDRDNSPLHF.

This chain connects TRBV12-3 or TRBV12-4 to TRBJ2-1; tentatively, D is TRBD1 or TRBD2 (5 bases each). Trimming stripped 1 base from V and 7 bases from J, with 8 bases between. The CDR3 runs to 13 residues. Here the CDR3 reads CASSLEWGNEQFF. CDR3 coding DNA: TGTGCCAGCAGTTTAGAGTGGGGGAATGAGCAGTTCTTC.

The CDR3 DNA is TGTGCCAGCAGCTTATCAGGCCAGGGATCAGATACGCAGTATTTT. Residues: CASSLSGQGSDTQYF. The J gene is TRBJ2-3, the V gene TRBV7-2; possibly TRBD1 for D (5 bases). Germline V gene sequence: CDR1 SGHTA, CDR2 FQGNSA. This CDR3 has 15 amino acids. V lost 2 bases to trimming and J lost 4 bases, with 13 bases between them.

The DNA of the CDR3 is TGCGCCAGCAGCCAAGATAACAGGGGGCCGGACACTGAAGCTTTCTTT. It codes for CASSQDNRGPDTEAFF. The chain has TRBV4-1 and TRBJ1-1, with 9 nucleotides matching TRBD1. V shed 0 bases and J 3 bases; nucleotides not matched to a gene: 5. CDR3 length: 16 amino acids. Germline values: CDR1 MGHRA, CDR2 YSYEKL.

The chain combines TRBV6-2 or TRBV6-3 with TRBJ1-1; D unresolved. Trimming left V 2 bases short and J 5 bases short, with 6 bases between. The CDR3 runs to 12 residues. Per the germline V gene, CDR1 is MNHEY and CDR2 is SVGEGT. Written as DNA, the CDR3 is TGTGCCAGCAGTTACAGTGAAACTGAAGCTTTCTTT. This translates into CASSYSETEAFF.

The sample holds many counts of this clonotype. The chain's CDR3 is CSGRTGGEKLFF. In DNA form, the CDR3 reads TGCAGCGGACGGACAGGGGGCGAAAAACTGTTTTTT. The V and J genes are TRBV29-1 and TRBJ1-4, with 11 bases identical to TRBD1. The CDR3 contains 12 residues. Germline values: CDR1 SQVTM, CDR2 ANQGSEA. V shed 7 bases and J 8 bases; nucleotides not matched to a gene: 3. Full variable domain (missing parts from reference TRBV29-1 and TRBJ1-4): SAVISQKPSRDICQRGTSLTIQCQVDSQVTMMFWYRQQPGQSLTLIATANQGSEATYESGFVIDKFPISRPNLTFSTLTVSNMSPEDSSIYLCSGRTGGEKLFFGSGTQLSVL.

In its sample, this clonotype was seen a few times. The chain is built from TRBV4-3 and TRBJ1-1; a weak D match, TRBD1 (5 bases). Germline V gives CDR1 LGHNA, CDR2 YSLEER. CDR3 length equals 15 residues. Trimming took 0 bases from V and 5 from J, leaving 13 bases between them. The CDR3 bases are TGCGCCAGCAGCCAAGAACCAGGGACGCCGACTGAAGCTTTCTTT. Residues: CASSQEPGTPTEAFF.

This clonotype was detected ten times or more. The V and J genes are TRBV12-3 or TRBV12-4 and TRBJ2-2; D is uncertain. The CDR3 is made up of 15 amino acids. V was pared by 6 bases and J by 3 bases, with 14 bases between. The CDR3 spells CASSISRSYTGELFF. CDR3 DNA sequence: TGTGCCAGCAGCATCAGTAGGAGTTACACCGGGGAGCTGTTTTTT.

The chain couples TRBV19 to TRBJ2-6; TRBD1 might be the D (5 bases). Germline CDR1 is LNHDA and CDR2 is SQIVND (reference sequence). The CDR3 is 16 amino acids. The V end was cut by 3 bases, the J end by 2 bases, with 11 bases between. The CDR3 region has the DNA TGTGCCAGTAGTATTGGGGCAGGGACTGGGGCCAACGTCCTGACTTTC. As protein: CASSIGAGTGANVLTF.

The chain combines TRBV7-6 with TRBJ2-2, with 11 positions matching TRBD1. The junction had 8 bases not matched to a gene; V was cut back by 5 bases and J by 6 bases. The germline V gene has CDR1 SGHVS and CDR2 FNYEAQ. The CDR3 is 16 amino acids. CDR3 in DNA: TGTGCCAGCAGCCCCGGACAGGGGGCAATGGCCGGGGAGCTGTTTTTT. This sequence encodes CASSPGQGAMAGELFF.

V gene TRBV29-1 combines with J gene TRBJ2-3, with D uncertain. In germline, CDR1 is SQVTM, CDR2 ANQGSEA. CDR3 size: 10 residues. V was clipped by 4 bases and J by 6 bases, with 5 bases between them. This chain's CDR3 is CSVALDTQYF. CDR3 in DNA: TGCAGCGTTGCTCTGGATACGCAGTATTTT.

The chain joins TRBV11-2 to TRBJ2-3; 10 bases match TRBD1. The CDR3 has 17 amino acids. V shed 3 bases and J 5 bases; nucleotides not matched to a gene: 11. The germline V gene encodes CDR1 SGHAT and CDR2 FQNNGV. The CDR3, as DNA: TGTGCCAGCAGCTTCCGAGGACAGGGGGGAGGTGTAGATACGCAGTATTTT. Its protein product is CASSFRGQGGGVDTQYF.